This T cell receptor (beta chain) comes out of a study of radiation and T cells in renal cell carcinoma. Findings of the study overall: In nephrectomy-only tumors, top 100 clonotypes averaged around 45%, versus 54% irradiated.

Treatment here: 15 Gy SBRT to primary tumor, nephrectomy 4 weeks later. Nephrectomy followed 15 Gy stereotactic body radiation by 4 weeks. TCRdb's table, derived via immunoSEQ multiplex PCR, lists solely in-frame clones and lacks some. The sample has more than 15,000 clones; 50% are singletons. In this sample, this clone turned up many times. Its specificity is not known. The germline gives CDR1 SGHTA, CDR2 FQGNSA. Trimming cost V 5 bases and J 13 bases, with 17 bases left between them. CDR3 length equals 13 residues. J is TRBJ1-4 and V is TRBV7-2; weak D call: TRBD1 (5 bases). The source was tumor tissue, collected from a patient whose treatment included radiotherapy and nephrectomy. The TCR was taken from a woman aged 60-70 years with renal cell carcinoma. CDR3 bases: TGTGCCAGCAGCCTTACGGTTACGGGACTACTGTTTTTT. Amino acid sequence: CASSLTVTGLLFF.